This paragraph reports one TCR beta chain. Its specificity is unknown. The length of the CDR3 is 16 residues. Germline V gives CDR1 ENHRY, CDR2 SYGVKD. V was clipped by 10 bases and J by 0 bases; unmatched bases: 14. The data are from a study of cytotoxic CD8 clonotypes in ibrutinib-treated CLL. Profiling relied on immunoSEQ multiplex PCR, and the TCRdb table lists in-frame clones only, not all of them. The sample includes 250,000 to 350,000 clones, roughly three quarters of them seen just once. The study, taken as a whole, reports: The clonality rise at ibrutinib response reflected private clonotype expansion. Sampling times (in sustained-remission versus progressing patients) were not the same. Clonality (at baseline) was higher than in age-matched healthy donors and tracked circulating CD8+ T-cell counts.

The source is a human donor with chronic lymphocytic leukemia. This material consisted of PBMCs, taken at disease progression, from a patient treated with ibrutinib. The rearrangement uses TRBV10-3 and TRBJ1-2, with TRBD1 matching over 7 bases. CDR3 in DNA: TGTGCCACCGGCAGACAGGGCGGTAGAGCTAACTATGGCTACACCTTC. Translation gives CATGRQGGRANYGYTF.